This T cell receptor beta chain was captured in a study of OX40 agonist ivuxolimab in advanced cancers. About the research overall: Dose-escalation subjects each had hepatocellular carcinoma, melanoma, renal cell or head and neck cancer. Partial responses were achieved by three patients, of whom one had hepatocellular carcinoma and two had cutaneous melanoma. Study-level points and caveats: In the 0.1-3.0 mg/kg groups, partial responders showed among the lowest expansion.

Remarks on this clone: Its specificity is unknown.

The V end was cut by 1 base, the J end by 6 bases, with 7 bases between. CDR1 and CDR2 (germline): SGHTA, FQGNSA. The CDR3 covers 12 residues. This table comes from immunoSEQ multiplex PCR, and its TCRdb copy is limited to in-frame clones, with some not included. The sample lists under 95,000 clones, roughly 85% occurring once. With baseline, cycle 4 day 1, and cycle 7 day 1 as timepoints, blood was sampled. This chain joins TRBV7-2 and TRBJ2-7, with no clear D. The material sequenced was CD4+ or CD8+ T cells sorted from blood, taken in a trial of the OX40 agonist ivuxolimab. The TCR sequence derives from an adult with an advanced solid tumor such as melanoma, head and neck, liver or kidney cancer. The CDR3 DNA reads as TGTGCCAGCAGCTTAGGGGTTGGCGAGCAGTACTTC. This gives the protein CASSLGVGEQYF.